Presented here are 17 T cell receptor beta chains from one specimen sequenced in a study of blood T cell repertoires in COVID-19. Produced via immunoSEQ multiplex PCR; TCRdb's table is partial and in-frame only. The data show under 450,000 clones, approximately 91% seen once. Sequencing input: PBMCs or T cells enriched from blood (not recorded which). All receptors derive from a middle-aged woman who had been exposed to COVID-19.

The chain uses TRBV19 and TRBJ1-2; maybe TRBD1 (5 bases). Germline CDR1 and CDR2: LNHDA and SQIVND (reference sequence). The CDR3 has 16 residues. V lost 1 base and J 7 bases, leaving 19 bases between the germline ends. This chain's CDR3 is CASSIGQRVEGVGYTF. For the CDR3, the DNA is TGTGCCAGTAGTATAGGCCAACGGGTTGAAGGGGTTGGCTACACCTTC. The complete variable domain, with remaining parts taken from reference TRBV19 and TRBJ1-2, reads DGGITQSPKYLFRKEGQNVTLSCEQNLNHDAMYWYRQDPGQGLRLIYYSQIVNDFQKGDIAEGYSVSREKKESFPLTVTSAQKNPTAFYLCASSIGQRVEGVGYTFGSGTRLTVV.

In its sample, this clone was seen once. V and J are TRBV24-1 and TRBJ2-5; 8 bases line up with TRBD1. In germline, CDR1 is KGHDR, CDR2 SFDVKD. CDR3 length: 14 amino acids. Trimming at V came to 7 bases and at J to 5 bases, leaving 8 bases not matched to a gene. Written as DNA, the CDR3 is TGTGCCACCAGGTCGACAGGGGCCGGGGAGACCCAGTACTTC. Amino acids: CATRSTGAGETQYF.

The CDR3 nucleotides read TGTGCCAGCAGCCCACAGGGAGTTGGTGGAAACACCATATATTTT. This sequence encodes CASSPQGVGGNTIYF. The chain links TRBV9 to TRBJ1-3; maybe TRBD1 (6 bases). This CDR3 has 15 residues. Germline V gene lookup returns CDR1 SGDLS and CDR2 YYNGEE. V was trimmed by 4 bases and J by 3 bases, leaving 14 bases between them.

The chain has TRBV19 and TRBJ1-5, with D perhaps matching TRBD1 (6 bases). V dropped 2 bases and J dropped 3 bases, with 14 bases sitting between them. There are 16 residues in the CDR3. Germline V gene sequence: CDR1 LNHDA, CDR2 SQIVND (reference sequence). CDR3 loop: CASSIRGGYPNQPQHF. CDR3 coding DNA: TGTGCCAGTAGTATACGAGGGGGTTACCCCAATCAGCCCCAGCATTTT.

J is TRBJ2-3 and V is TRBV7-9, with 11 nucleotides matching TRBD2. The CDR3 consists of 16 residues. Germline loops: CDR1 SEHNR, CDR2 FQNEAQ (reference sequence). J was trimmed by 0 bases and V by 5 bases; bases with no gene match: 4. The CDR3 region has the DNA TGTGCCAGCAGCGTGGGACTAGCGGTTAGCACAGATACGCAGTATTTT. Protein: CASSVGLAVSTDTQYF.

V usage is TRBV10-1 and J usage is TRBJ2-7; D ambiguous. Germline V gives CDR1 WNHNN, CDR2 SYGVQD (reference sequence). The CDR3 covers 14 residues. The ends were cut back, 2 bases at V and 3 bases at J, with 11 bases in the middle. The CDR3 sequence: CASSEDTTFYEQYF. The CDR3 DNA follows: TGCGCCAGCAGTGAGGACACAACATTCTACGAGCAGTACTTC.

The chain combines TRBV4-1 with TRBJ1-2; unclear D gene. The CDR3 extends over 17 amino acids. Trimming stripped 4 bases from V and 4 bases from J, with 22 bases between. Germline values: CDR1 MGHRA, CDR2 YSYEKL. The CDR3 protein is CASSLSPRGTETYGYTF. The CDR3 nucleotides are TGCGCCAGCAGCCTCAGTCCGCGGGGAACAGAGACCTATGGCTACACCTTC.

This chain links TRBV11-2 with TRBJ2-1; D gene ambiguous. Trimming left V 5 bases short and J 0 bases short, with 11 bases between. This CDR3 is 15 amino acids long. Germline CDR1 reads SGHAT; CDR2 reads FQNNGV. The CDR3 protein is CASSLRPISYNEQFF. Written as DNA, the CDR3 is TGTGCCAGCAGCCTACGTCCGATCTCCTACAATGAGCAGTTCTTC.

The gene calls are TRBV11-3 and TRBJ2-3; 16 nucleotides match TRBD2. The germline gives CDR1 SGHNT, CDR2 YENEEA. The V segment lost 4 bases and the J segment 2 bases; nucleotides outside the gene matches: 6. The length of the CDR3 is 18 residues. This CDR3 reads CASSSEGLAGGATDTQYF. Written as DNA, the CDR3 is TGTGCCAGCAGCTCCGAGGGACTAGCGGGAGGGGCCACAGATACGCAGTATTTT.

The chain recombines TRBV5-1 with TRBJ1-2; the D gene is possibly TRBD1 (5 bases). The CDR3 is 14 amino acids. Trimming cost V 2 bases and J 7 bases, with 15 bases left between them. Germline V gene lookup returns CDR1 SGHRS and CDR2 YFSETQ. The CDR3 DNA sequence: TGCGCCAGCAGCTTCGACAGCACCGATGGTGGCTACACCTTC. Residues: CASSFDSTDGGYTF.

Here the CDR3 reads CASSKPRPGANVLTF. In DNA, the CDR3 is TGTGCCAGCAGCAAGCCCAGGCCTGGGGCCAACGTCCTGACTTTC. The chain recombines TRBV7-2 with TRBJ2-6; D uncertain. In germline, CDR1 is SGHTA, CDR2 FQGNSA. Trimming took off 5 bases at V and 2 bases at J, with 10 bases between the two ends. This CDR3 comprises 15 residues.

This chain joins TRBV5-1 and TRBJ1-2; weak D call: TRBD1 (6 bases). CDR1 is SGHRS, CDR2 YFSETQ, per germline. The CDR3 is made up of 14 amino acids. V lost 1 base and J lost 2, with 9 bases in between. CDR3 loop: CASSLTGSNYGYTF. The CDR3 DNA reads TGCGCCAGCAGCTTGACAGGGAGCAACTATGGCTACACCTTC.

The chain combines TRBV7-8 with TRBJ2-7, with TRBD1 matching 8 bases. Per germline, CDR1 SGHVS and CDR2 FQNEAQ. This CDR3 is 15 amino acids long. After removal of 3 bases from V and 3 bases from J, the junction contained 7 bases not matched to a gene. Here the CDR3 DNA reads TGTGCCAGCAGCTTTGGCTTCGGACAGGGCTACGAGCAGTACTTC. This encodes CASSFGFGQGYEQYF.

Comment on this clone: This CDR3 is also generated by other DNA sequences in the sample. V gene TRBV27 combines with J gene TRBJ2-7; 8 bases fit TRBD1. Germline CDR1 is MNHEY and CDR2 is SMNVEV (reference sequence). Trimming cost V 6 bases and J 2 bases; bases outside gene matches: 6. This CDR3 is built from 14 residues. This CDR3 is CASSGTGGTYEQYF. CDR3 nucleotides: TGTGCCAGCAGCGGGACAGGCGGAACCTACGAGCAGTACTTC.

The CDR3 nucleotides read TGTGCCAGCTCACTAGGGGGCTTTAGCACAGATACGCAGTATTTT. The encoded protein is CASSLGGFSTDTQYF. This chain joins TRBV2 and TRBJ2-3, with 7 bases aligning to TRBD1. Losses at the gene ends were 8 bases for V and 0 bases for J; bases not matched to a gene: 8. The CDR3 extends over 15 amino acids. Per the germline V gene, CDR1 is SNHLY and CDR2 is FYNNEI.

This chain joins TRBV19 and TRBJ2-6; 12 positions match TRBD1. Germline CDR1 and CDR2: LNHDA and SQIVND (reference sequence). CDR3 size: 17 residues. After removal of 6 bases from V and 3 bases from J, the junction contained 6 bases not matched to a gene. CDR3 residues: CASSGDRGLSGANVLTF. For the CDR3, the DNA is TGTGCCAGTAGCGGGGACAGGGGGCTTAGTGGGGCCAACGTCCTGACTTTC.

This clone showed up just a few times. The chain employs TRBV7-8 and TRBJ2-7; unclear D gene. The CDR3 spans 12 residues. Trimming left V 5 bases short and J 7 bases short, with 12 bases between. CDR1 SGHVS and CDR2 FQNEAQ come from the germline V gene. CDR3 residues: CASSRIAGEQYF. The CDR3 nucleotides read TGTGCCAGCAGCCGTATCGCAGGAGAGCAGTACTTC.